This T cell receptor (beta chain) came from a study of T-cell reconstitution after alpha-beta-depleted transplantation in children. Study-wide findings and caveats: The origin of alpha-beta T cells about two months after transplant was reportedly several hundred expanded graft clones. Most T-cell counts and diversity one year after the transplant came from T cells that were newly produced.

A word on this clonotype: Its antigen is currently unknown. At one of its ends the junction is not consistent with the germline gene, which may arise from a read error.

The germline V gene has CDR1 SGHAT and CDR2 FQNNGV. The CDR3 is 16 amino acids. During its preparation, the TCRbeta library received unique molecular identifiers. TCRdb re-derived calls from the PCR reads in MiXCR, one entry per CDR3 protein. The data show hundreds of thousands of distinct CDR3 sequences, about a tenth seen once. Specimen: PBMCs, collected before TCRalphabeta/CD19-depleted stem cell transplant. V usage is TRBV11-2 and J usage is TRBJ2-7, with 8 bases identical to TRBD1. The sequence came from a boy under two years old with acute myeloid leukemia, due to receive a stem cell transplant. The CDR3: CASSLDDRGNPYEQYF. The CDR3 coding sequence is TGTGCCAGCAGCCTAGACGACAGGGGTAACCCCTACGAGCAGTACTTC.